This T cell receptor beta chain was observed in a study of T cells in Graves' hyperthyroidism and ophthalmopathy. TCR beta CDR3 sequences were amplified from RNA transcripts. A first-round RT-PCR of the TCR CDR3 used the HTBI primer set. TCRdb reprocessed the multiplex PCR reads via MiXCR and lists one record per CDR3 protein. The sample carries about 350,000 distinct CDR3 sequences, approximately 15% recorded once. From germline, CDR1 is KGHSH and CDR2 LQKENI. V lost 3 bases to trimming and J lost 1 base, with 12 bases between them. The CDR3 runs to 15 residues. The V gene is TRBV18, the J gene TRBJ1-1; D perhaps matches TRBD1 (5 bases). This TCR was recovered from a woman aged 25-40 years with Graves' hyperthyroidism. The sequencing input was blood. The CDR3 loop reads CASSPSTESNTEAFF. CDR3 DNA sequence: TGTGCCAGCTCACCCTCGACAGAGTCGAACACTGAAGCTTTCTTT. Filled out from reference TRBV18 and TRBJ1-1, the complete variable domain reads NAGVMQNPRHLVRRRGQEARLRCSPMKGHSHVYWYRQLPEEGLKFMVYLQKENIIDESGMPKERFSAEFPKEGPSILRIQQVVRGDSAAYFCASSPSTESNTEAFFGQGTRLTVV.